This is a list of T cell receptor beta chains from one sample in a study of blood T cell repertoires in COVID-19. Clones were sequenced by immunoSEQ multiplex PCR, and TCRdb holds only the in-frame ones, with some missing. The table has almost 70,000 clones, 88% seen once; the top ten hold 6.4%. The sample comprised peripheral blood. The source is an older woman with acute or convalescent COVID-19. The CDR3 runs from the conserved cysteine through the conserved F or W. The D gene is left open where the match is weak. Part of the rows lack a size; the others show once, few, many or a class for expanded clones.

clone_size: -; d_call: TRBD1; j_call: TRBJ1-4; v_call: TRBV2; cdr3_aa: CASSAQGATNEKLFF; cdr3_nt: TGTGCCAGCAGTGCACAGGGGGCGACTAATGAAAAACTGTTTTTT
clone_size: -; d_call: TRBD1; j_call: TRBJ1-2; v_call: TRBV6-5; cdr3_aa: CASRTSTGTYGYTF; cdr3_nt: TGTGCCAGCAGGACCTCGACAGGGACCTATGGCTACACCTTC
clone_size: -; d_call: -; j_call: TRBJ1-1; v_call: TRBV30; cdr3_aa: CAWRVRISGNTEAFF; cdr3_nt: TGTGCCTGGAGAGTCAGAATTTCGGGGAACACTGAAGCTTTCTTT
clone_size: -; d_call: -; j_call: TRBJ2-7; v_call: TRBV10-3; cdr3_aa: CATSGTSYEQYF; cdr3_nt: TGTGCCACCTCAGGGACTTCCTACGAGCAGTACTTC
clone_size: -; d_call: -; j_call: TRBJ1-1; v_call: TRBV11-2; cdr3_aa: CASSSRTAEAFF; cdr3_nt: TGTGCCAGCAGCTCCCGGACAGCTGAAGCTTTCTTT
clone_size: -; d_call: TRBD1; j_call: TRBJ2-1; v_call: TRBV15; cdr3_aa: CATSRYPPGQGRNEQFF; cdr3_nt: TGTGCCACCAGCAGATACCCTCCGGGACAGGGAAGGAATGAGCAGTTCTTC
clone_size: -; d_call: -; j_call: TRBJ1-3; v_call: TRBV19; cdr3_aa: CASREYALSGNTIYF; cdr3_nt: TGTGCCAGTAGAGAGTACGCCCTCTCTGGAAACACCATATATTTT
clone_size: -; d_call: -; j_call: TRBJ1-5; v_call: TRBV6-5; cdr3_aa: CASIVNPAGQPQHF; cdr3_nt: TGTGCCAGCATAGTCAATCCGGCAGGCCAGCCCCAGCATTTT
clone_size: -; d_call: TRBD1; j_call: TRBJ2-1; v_call: TRBV11-2; cdr3_aa: CASSLRDRVFF; cdr3_nt: TGTGCCAGCAGCTTAAGGGACAGGGTTTTCTTC
clone_size: -; d_call: -; j_call: TRBJ2-1; v_call: TRBV3-1/TRBV3-2; cdr3_aa: CASSQGGRRVYNEQFF; cdr3_nt: TGTGCCAGCAGCCAAGGTGGGAGAAGAGTCTACAATGAGCAGTTCTTC
clone_size: -; d_call: TRBD1; j_call: TRBJ2-6; v_call: TRBV29-1; cdr3_aa: CSVGGQSGANVLTF; cdr3_nt: TGCAGCGTTGGGGGACAGTCTGGGGCCAACGTCCTGACTTTC
clone_size: -; d_call: TRBD1; j_call: TRBJ2-7; v_call: TRBV18; cdr3_aa: CASSGQGNNEQYF; cdr3_nt: TGTGCCAGCTCAGGACAGGGGAACAACGAGCAGTACTTC
clone_size: -; d_call: -; j_call: TRBJ2-7; v_call: TRBV6-2/TRBV6-3; cdr3_aa: CASSYFDREAYEQYF; cdr3_nt: TGTGCCAGCAGTTACTTCGACAGGGAGGCCTACGAGCAGTACTTC
clone_size: -; d_call: -; j_call: TRBJ1-1; v_call: TRBV11-1; cdr3_aa: CASSLGPDRTAFF; cdr3_nt: TGTGCCAGCAGCTTAGGTCCCGACAGAACGGCTTTCTTT
clone_size: -; d_call: -; j_call: TRBJ1-1; v_call: TRBV6-2/TRBV6-3; cdr3_aa: CASSWQGGTEAFF; cdr3_nt: TGTGCCAGCAGTTGGCAGGGTGGCACTGAAGCTTTCTTT
clone_size: -; d_call: -; j_call: TRBJ2-7; v_call: TRBV5-1; cdr3_aa: CASRDNSYEQYF; cdr3_nt: TGCGCCAGCAGGGACAACTCCTACGAGCAGTACTTC
clone_size: -; d_call: -; j_call: TRBJ1-1; v_call: TRBV2; cdr3_aa: CASSENPLYTEAFF; cdr3_nt: TGTGCCAGCAGTGAAAATCCCCTGTACACTGAAGCTTTCTTT
clone_size: -; d_call: TRBD1; j_call: TRBJ1-1; v_call: TRBV2; cdr3_aa: CASSQQGVNTEAFF; cdr3_nt: TGTGCCAGCAGTCAACAGGGGGTGAACACTGAAGCTTTCTTT
clone_size: -; d_call: -; j_call: TRBJ1-6; v_call: TRBV7-3; cdr3_aa: CASSLGRFNSPLHF; cdr3_nt: TGTGCCAGCAGCTTAGGGCGCTTTAATTCACCCCTCCACTTT
clone_size: -; d_call: -; j_call: TRBJ1-1; v_call: TRBV29-1; cdr3_aa: CSVEDLQRGEAFF; cdr3_nt: TGCAGCGTTGAAGATCTACAGAGGGGGGAAGCTTTCTTT
clone_size: -; d_call: TRBD1; j_call: TRBJ1-5; v_call: TRBV27; cdr3_aa: CASSSGTGVRQPQHF; cdr3_nt: TGTGCCAGCAGTTCGGGGACAGGGGTACGACAGCCCCAGCATTTT
clone_size: -; d_call: TRBD1; j_call: TRBJ1-1; v_call: TRBV2; cdr3_aa: CASLEGQAYTEAFF; cdr3_nt: TGTGCCAGCCTAGAAGGACAGGCGTACACTGAAGCTTTCTTT
clone_size: once; d_call: -; j_call: TRBJ2-1; v_call: TRBV24-1; cdr3_aa: CATAAFNNEQFF; cdr3_nt: TGTGCCACCGCGGCATTCAACAATGAGCAGTTCTTC
clone_size: -; d_call: -; j_call: TRBJ2-1; v_call: TRBV7-2; cdr3_aa: CASSFLALVNEQFF; cdr3_nt: TGTGCCAGCAGCTTTCTAGCGCTGGTGAATGAGCAGTTCTTC
clone_size: -; d_call: -; j_call: TRBJ1-2; v_call: TRBV24-1; cdr3_aa: CATSRGAGSYTF; cdr3_nt: TGTGCCACCAGTCGCGGGGCTGGGAGCTACACCTTC
clone_size: -; d_call: -; j_call: TRBJ2-7; v_call: TRBV5-1; cdr3_aa: CASSLDQGDEQYF; cdr3_nt: TGCGCCAGCAGCTTGGACCAGGGTGACGAGCAGTACTTC
clone_size: -; d_call: -; j_call: TRBJ2-7; v_call: TRBV28; cdr3_aa: CASSLGGRDSHEQYF; cdr3_nt: TGTGCCAGCAGTTTGGGGGGGCGCGATTCCCACGAGCAGTACTTC
clone_size: -; d_call: -; j_call: TRBJ1-1; v_call: TRBV5-1; cdr3_aa: CASSVSGPEVTEAFF; cdr3_nt: TGCGCCAGCAGCGTGTCGGGCCCGGAGGTCACTGAAGCTTTCTTT
clone_size: -; d_call: -; j_call: TRBJ1-2; v_call: TRBV5-8; cdr3_aa: CASRVDSYGYTF; cdr3_nt: TGTGCCAGCAGAGTCGACAGCTATGGCTACACCTTC
clone_size: -; d_call: -; j_call: TRBJ1-1; v_call: TRBV5-5; cdr3_aa: CASQTSSGTEAFF; cdr3_nt: TGTGCCTCCCAAACCTCTTCCGGCACTGAAGCTTTCTTT
clone_size: -; d_call: -; j_call: TRBJ1-1; v_call: TRBV6-1; cdr3_aa: CASSEGSLNTEAFF; cdr3_nt: TGTGCCAGCAGTGAGGGCAGTTTGAACACTGAAGCTTTCTTT
clone_size: -; d_call: TRBD1; j_call: TRBJ1-2; v_call: TRBV7-2; cdr3_aa: CASSLHPGQGARGYTF; cdr3_nt: TGTGCCAGCAGCCTCCACCCGGGACAGGGAGCAAGAGGCTACACCTTC
clone_size: -; d_call: -; j_call: TRBJ1-1; v_call: TRBV7-2; cdr3_aa: CASTRSMNTEAFF; cdr3_nt: TGTGCCAGCACCCGGAGCATGAACACTGAAGCTTTCTTT
clone_size: few; d_call: TRBD1; j_call: TRBJ1-6; v_call: TRBV30; cdr3_aa: CAWSVITGGSPLHF; cdr3_nt: TGTGCCTGGAGTGTAATAACAGGGGGTTCACCCCTCCACTTT
clone_size: -; d_call: TRBD1; j_call: TRBJ1-1; v_call: TRBV19; cdr3_aa: CASSIRVTGTANTEAFF; cdr3_nt: TGTGCCAGTAGTATAAGGGTTACCGGGACAGCGAACACTGAAGCTTTCTTT
clone_size: -; d_call: -; j_call: TRBJ1-1; v_call: TRBV2; cdr3_aa: CASNYGTLTEAFF; cdr3_nt: TGTGCCAGCAACTACGGGACTCTTACTGAAGCTTTCTTT
clone_size: -; d_call: -; j_call: TRBJ2-7; v_call: TRBV6-5; cdr3_aa: CASRIRDTGGYEQYF; cdr3_nt: TGTGCCAGCAGGATCCGGGACACAGGAGGATACGAGCAGTACTTC
clone_size: -; d_call: TRBD1; j_call: TRBJ1-1; v_call: TRBV5-1; cdr3_aa: CASSADRVAEAFF; cdr3_nt: TGCGCCAGCAGCGCGGACAGGGTGGCTGAAGCTTTCTTT
clone_size: -; d_call: TRBD1; j_call: TRBJ1-2; v_call: TRBV4-1; cdr3_aa: CASSRFGRGYYGYTF; cdr3_nt: TGCGCCAGCAGCCGATTTGGCAGGGGGTACTATGGCTACACCTTC
clone_size: -; d_call: TRBD2; j_call: TRBJ2-1; v_call: TRBV6-5; cdr3_aa: CASKTSGTYNEQFF; cdr3_nt: TGTGCCTCGAAGACTAGCGGGACCTACAATGAGCAGTTCTTC
clone_size: -; d_call: -; j_call: TRBJ2-3; v_call: TRBV13; cdr3_aa: CASSPDRFHTDTQYF; cdr3_nt: TGTGCCAGCAGCCCTGACAGGTTCCACACAGATACGCAGTATTTT
clone_size: -; d_call: TRBD1; j_call: TRBJ1-1; v_call: TRBV27; cdr3_aa: CASRTTGKNTEAFF; cdr3_nt: TGTGCCAGCAGGACGACAGGGAAGAACACTGAAGCTTTCTTT
clone_size: -; d_call: -; j_call: TRBJ1-1; v_call: TRBV18; cdr3_aa: CASSFSTGMNTEAFF; cdr3_nt: TGTGCCAGCTCTTTCTCCACAGGGATGAACACTGAAGCTTTCTTT
clone_size: -; d_call: TRBD1; j_call: TRBJ1-5; v_call: TRBV5-1; cdr3_aa: CASSFDRDQPQHF; cdr3_nt: TGCGCCAGCAGCTTTGACAGGGACCAGCCCCAGCATTTT
clone_size: -; d_call: -; j_call: TRBJ2-2; v_call: TRBV6-2/TRBV6-3; cdr3_aa: CASSLQGNTGELFF; cdr3_nt: TGTGCCAGCAGTTTACAGGGAAACACCGGGGAGCTGTTTTTT
clone_size: -; d_call: -; j_call: TRBJ2-5; v_call: TRBV7-8; cdr3_aa: CASSLEVGDTQETQYF; cdr3_nt: TGTGCCAGCAGCTTAGAGGTCGGGGACACACAAGAGACCCAGTACTTC
clone_size: -; d_call: TRBD2; j_call: TRBJ2-1; v_call: TRBV7-3; cdr3_aa: CASSLTSGPYNEQFF; cdr3_nt: TGTGCCAGCAGTTTGACTAGCGGTCCATACAATGAGCAGTTCTTC
clone_size: -; d_call: -; j_call: TRBJ1-2; v_call: TRBV19; cdr3_aa: CASSTRDTHGYTF; cdr3_nt: TGTGCCAGTAGTACCCGGGACACGCATGGCTACACCTTC
clone_size: few; d_call: -; j_call: TRBJ2-7; v_call: TRBV10-3; cdr3_aa: CAIMQTAGLGEQYF; cdr3_nt: TGTGCCATCATGCAGACGGCGGGGCTGGGCGAGCAGTACTTC
clone_size: -; d_call: -; j_call: TRBJ1-1; v_call: TRBV3-1/TRBV3-2; cdr3_aa: CASSRSTLTNTEAFF; cdr3_nt: TGTGCCAGCAGCCGTTCGACATTGACGAACACTGAAGCTTTCTTT
clone_size: -; d_call: -; j_call: TRBJ1-4; v_call: TRBV7-8; cdr3_aa: CASSAQGAEKLFF; cdr3_nt: TGTGCCAGCAGCGCGCAGGGTGCTGAAAAACTGTTTTTT
clone_size: -; d_call: -; j_call: TRBJ1-1; v_call: TRBV28; cdr3_aa: CASSLSPSVTEAFF; cdr3_nt: TGTGCCAGCAGTTTGAGCCCTAGTGTCACTGAAGCTTTCTTT
clone_size: -; d_call: -; j_call: TRBJ1-1; v_call: TRBV9; cdr3_aa: CASSVGGPSNTEAFF; cdr3_nt: TGTGCCAGCAGCGTAGGAGGGCCGTCGAACACTGAAGCTTTCTTT
clone_size: -; d_call: TRBD1; j_call: TRBJ2-3; v_call: TRBV7-7; cdr3_aa: CASSQGVSTDTQYF; cdr3_nt: TGTGCTAGCAGCCAGGGGGTGAGCACAGATACGCAGTATTTT
clone_size: -; d_call: TRBD1; j_call: TRBJ2-7; v_call: TRBV5-1; cdr3_aa: CASSLGQGVNEQYF; cdr3_nt: TGCGCCAGCAGCTTGGGACAGGGTGTCAACGAGCAGTACTTC
clone_size: few; d_call: -; j_call: TRBJ1-2; v_call: TRBV28; cdr3_aa: CASTHPGLGANYGYTF; cdr3_nt: TGTGCCAGCACCCATCCAGGGCTAGGGGCTAACTATGGCTACACCTTC
clone_size: -; d_call: -; j_call: TRBJ1-5; v_call: TRBV7-6; cdr3_aa: CASSFGHPQPQHF; cdr3_nt: TGTGCCAGCAGCTTCGGACACCCTCAGCCCCAGCATTTT
clone_size: -; d_call: -; j_call: TRBJ1-1; v_call: TRBV2; cdr3_aa: CASGGVGMNTEAFF; cdr3_nt: TGTGCCAGCGGGGGGGTAGGGATGAACACTGAAGCTTTCTTT
clone_size: -; d_call: -; j_call: TRBJ1-5; v_call: TRBV27; cdr3_aa: CASSLSTDGNQPQHF; cdr3_nt: TGTGCCAGCAGTTTAAGTACAGACGGCAATCAGCCCCAGCATTTT
clone_size: -; d_call: TRBD2; j_call: TRBJ2-5; v_call: TRBV11-2; cdr3_aa: CASSLVTSGSETQYF; cdr3_nt: TGTGCCAGCAGCTTAGTCACTAGCGGGAGTGAGACCCAGTACTTC